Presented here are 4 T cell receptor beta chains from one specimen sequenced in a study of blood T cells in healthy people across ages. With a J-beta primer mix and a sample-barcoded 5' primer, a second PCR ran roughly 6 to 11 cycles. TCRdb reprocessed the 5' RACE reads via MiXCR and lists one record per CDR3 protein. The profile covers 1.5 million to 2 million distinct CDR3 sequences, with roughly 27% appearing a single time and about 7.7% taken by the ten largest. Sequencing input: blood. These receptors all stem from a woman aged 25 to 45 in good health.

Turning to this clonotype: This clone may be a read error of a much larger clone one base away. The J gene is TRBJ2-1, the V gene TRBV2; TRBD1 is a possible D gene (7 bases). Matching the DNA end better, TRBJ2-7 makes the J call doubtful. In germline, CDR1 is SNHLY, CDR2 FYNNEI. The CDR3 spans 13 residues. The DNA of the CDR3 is TGTGCCAGTACGGAGGGGGCCAACAATGAGCAGTACTTC. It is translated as CASTEGANNEQYF.

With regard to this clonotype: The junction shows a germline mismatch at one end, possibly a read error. The CDR3 spells CVSSRGGGGYTF. Written as DNA, the CDR3 is TGTGTCAGCAGCCGTGGAGGAGGGGGCTACACCTTC. The J gene is TRBJ1-2, the V gene TRBV7-2; no reliable D call. The CDR3 is 12 residues long. Germline values: CDR1 SGHTA, CDR2 FQGNSA.

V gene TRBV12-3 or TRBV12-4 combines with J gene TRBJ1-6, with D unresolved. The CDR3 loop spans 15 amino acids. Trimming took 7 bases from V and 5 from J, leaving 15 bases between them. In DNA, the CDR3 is TGTGCCAGCACCCCAGGCAGTGAAAATAATTCACCCCTCCACTTT. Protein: CASTPGSENNSPLHF.

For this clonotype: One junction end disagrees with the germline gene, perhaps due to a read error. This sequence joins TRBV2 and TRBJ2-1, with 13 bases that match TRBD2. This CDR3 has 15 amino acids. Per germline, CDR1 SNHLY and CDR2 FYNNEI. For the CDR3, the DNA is TGTACCAGCAGTGAAGCCAGACTAGCGGGGGGCTCTCAGTTCTTC. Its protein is CTSSEARLAGGSQFF.